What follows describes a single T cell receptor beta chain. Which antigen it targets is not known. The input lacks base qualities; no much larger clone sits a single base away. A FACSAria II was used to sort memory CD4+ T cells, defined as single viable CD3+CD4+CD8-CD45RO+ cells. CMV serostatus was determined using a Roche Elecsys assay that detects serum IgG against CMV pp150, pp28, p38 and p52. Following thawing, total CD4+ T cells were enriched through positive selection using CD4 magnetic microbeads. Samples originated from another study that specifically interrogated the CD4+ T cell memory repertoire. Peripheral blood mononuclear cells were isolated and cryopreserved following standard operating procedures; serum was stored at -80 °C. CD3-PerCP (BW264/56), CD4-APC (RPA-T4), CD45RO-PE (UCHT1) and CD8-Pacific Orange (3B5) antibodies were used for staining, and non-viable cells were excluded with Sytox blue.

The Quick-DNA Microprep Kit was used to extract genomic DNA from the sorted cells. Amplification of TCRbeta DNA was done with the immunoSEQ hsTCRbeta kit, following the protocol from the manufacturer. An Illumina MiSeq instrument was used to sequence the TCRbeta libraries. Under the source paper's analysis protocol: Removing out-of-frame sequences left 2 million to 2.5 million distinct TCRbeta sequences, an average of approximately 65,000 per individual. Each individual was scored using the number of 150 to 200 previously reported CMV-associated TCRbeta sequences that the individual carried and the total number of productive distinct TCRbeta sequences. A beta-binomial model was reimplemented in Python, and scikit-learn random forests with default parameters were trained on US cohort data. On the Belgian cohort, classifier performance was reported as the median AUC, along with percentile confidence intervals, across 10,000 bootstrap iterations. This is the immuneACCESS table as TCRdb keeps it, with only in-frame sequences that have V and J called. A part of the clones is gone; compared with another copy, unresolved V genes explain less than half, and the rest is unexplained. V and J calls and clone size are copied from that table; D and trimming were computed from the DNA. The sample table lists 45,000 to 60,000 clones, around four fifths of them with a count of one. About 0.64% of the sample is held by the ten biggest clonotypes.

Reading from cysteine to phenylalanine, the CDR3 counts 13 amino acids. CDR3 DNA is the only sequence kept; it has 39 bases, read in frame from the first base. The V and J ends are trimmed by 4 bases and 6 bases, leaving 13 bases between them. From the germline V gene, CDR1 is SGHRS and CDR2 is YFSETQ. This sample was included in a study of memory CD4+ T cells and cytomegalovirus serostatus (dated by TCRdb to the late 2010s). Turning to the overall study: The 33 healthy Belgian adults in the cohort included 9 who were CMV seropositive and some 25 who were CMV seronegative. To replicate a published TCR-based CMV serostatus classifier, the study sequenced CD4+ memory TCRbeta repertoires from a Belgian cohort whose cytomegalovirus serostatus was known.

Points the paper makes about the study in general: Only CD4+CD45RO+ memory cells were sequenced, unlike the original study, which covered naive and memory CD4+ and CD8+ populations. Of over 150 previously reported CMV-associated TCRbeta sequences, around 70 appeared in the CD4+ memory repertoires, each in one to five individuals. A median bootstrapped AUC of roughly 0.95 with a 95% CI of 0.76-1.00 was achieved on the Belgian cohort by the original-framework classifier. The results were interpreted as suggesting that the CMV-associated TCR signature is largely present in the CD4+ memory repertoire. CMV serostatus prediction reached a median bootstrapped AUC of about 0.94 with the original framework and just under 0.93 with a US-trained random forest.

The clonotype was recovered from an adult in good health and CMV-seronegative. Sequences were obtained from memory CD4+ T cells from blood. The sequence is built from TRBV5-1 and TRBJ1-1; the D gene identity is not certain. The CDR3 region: CASSPIPGSEAFF. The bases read TGCGCCAGCAGCCCTATTCCGGGATCTGAAGCTTTCTTT.